These 6 T cell receptor beta chains came from one sample sequenced in a study of regulatory T cells in long-lasting Graves disease. Time point given: newly diagnosed GD, antithyroid drugs for less than 3 months. Researchers made the TCR library from RNA that was extracted from PBMCs. Arm-PCR of CDR3 regions with iRepertoire HTBI primers generated TCR beta libraries. TCRdb reanalysed the multiplex PCR reads using MiXCR and keeps one entry per CDR3 protein. The sample yields 500,000 to 700,000 distinct CDR3 sequences, 16% seen once. These data were also filed under a second study, of T cells in Graves' hyperthyroidism and ophthalmopathy.

The source material was peripheral blood mononuclear cells (PBMCs), sampled at new diagnosis, from a patient treated with antithyroid drugs. These receptors were obtained from a woman in her 30s with Graves disease.

This sequence joins TRBV29-1 and TRBJ2-2; D uncertain. Germline loops: CDR1 SQVTM, CDR2 ANQGSEA. V was clipped by 7 bases and J by 1 base, with 7 bases between them. CDR3 length equals 12 residues. CDR3 sequence: CSGEENTGELFF. The CDR3, as DNA: TGCAGCGGCGAGGAGAACACCGGGGAGCTGTTTTTT.

This chain connects TRBV7-9 to TRBJ2-1; TRBD2 matches at 9 bases. Germline CDR1 reads SEHNR; CDR2 reads FQNEAQ (reference sequence). V shed 6 bases, J shed 6 bases, and the junction held 9 bases outside the gene matches. This CDR3 has 15 amino acids. The CDR3 DNA reads as TGTGCCAGCAGTTGGGGCGCGGGAGGGGGCAATGAGCAGTTCTTC. Residues: CASSWGAGGGNEQFF.

This clonotype was counted ten times or more. J is TRBJ2-5 and V is TRBV28, with TRBD2 matching 14 bases. The ends lost 6 bases at V and 4 bases at J; junction bases unmatched: 7. The CDR3 has 16 residues. Looked up from germline, CDR1 is MDHEN and CDR2 is SYDVKM. In DNA form, the CDR3 reads TGTGCCAGCAGAGGTAGACTAGCGGGAGGGGTAGAGACCCAGTACTTC. As protein: CASRGRLAGGVETQYF.

The gene calls are TRBV5-1 and TRBJ2-7, with D perhaps TRBD2 (5 bases). The V end lost 3 bases, the J end lost 8 bases, and 15 bases lay between the germline ends. Germline V gene lookup returns CDR1 SGHRS and CDR2 YFSETQ. The CDR3 spans 13 residues. DNA of the CDR3: TGCGCCAGCAGCTCGGTCGGAGCTAGCCAGCAGTACTTC. Translation gives CASSSVGASQQYF. Drawing the rest from reference TRBV5-1 and TRBJ2-7, the complete variable domain is KAGVTQTPRYLIKTRGQQVTLSCSPISGHRSVSWYQQTPGQGLQFLFEYFSETQRNKGNFPGRFSGRQFSNSRSEMNVSTLELGDSALYLCASSSVGASQQYFGPGTRLTVT.

This chain joins TRBV4-1 and TRBJ1-5; D is undetermined. The CDR3 has 14 residues. Germline loops: CDR1 MGHRA, CDR2 YSYEKL. V shed 1 base and J shed 7 bases, with 11 bases lying between them. Here the CDR3 reads CASSQVPTNQPQHF. Here the CDR3 DNA reads TGCGCCAGCAGCCAAGTCCCCACAAACCAGCCCCAGCATTTT.

This clonotype has only a few counts. The chain recombines TRBV12-5 with TRBJ2-5; TRBD2 is a possible D gene (5 bases). The CDR3 has 14 residues. V lost 8 bases to trimming and J lost 5 bases, with 18 bases between them. Germline CDR1 LGHNT, CDR2 FRNRAP. The CDR3 sequence is CASSSWTGKETQYF. For the CDR3, the DNA is TGTGCTAGTTCCTCCTGGACCGGGAAGGAGACCCAGTACTTC. Supplemented by reference TRBV12-5 and TRBJ2-5, the full variable domain reads DARVTQTPRHKVTEMGQEVTMRCQPILGHNTVFWYRQTMMQGLELLAYFRNRAPLDDSGMPKDRFSAEMPDATLATLKIQPSEPRDSAVYFCASSSWTGKETQYFGPGTRLLVL.